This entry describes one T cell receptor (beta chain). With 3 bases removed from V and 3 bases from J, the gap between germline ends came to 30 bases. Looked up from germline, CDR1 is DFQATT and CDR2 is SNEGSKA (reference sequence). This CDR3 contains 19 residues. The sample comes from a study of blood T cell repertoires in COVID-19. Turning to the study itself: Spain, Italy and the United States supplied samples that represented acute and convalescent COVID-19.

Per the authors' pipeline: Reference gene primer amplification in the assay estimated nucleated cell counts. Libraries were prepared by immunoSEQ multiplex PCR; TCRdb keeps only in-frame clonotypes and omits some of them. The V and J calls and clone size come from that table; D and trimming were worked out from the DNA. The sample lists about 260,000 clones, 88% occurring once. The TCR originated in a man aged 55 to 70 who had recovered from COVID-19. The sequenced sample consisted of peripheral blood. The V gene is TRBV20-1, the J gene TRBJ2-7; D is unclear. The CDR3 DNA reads TGCAGTGCTAGTGGAGAATTGACTTCTAGGTTACCAAAGATCTACGAGCAGTACTTC. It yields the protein CSASGELTSRLPKIYEQYF.